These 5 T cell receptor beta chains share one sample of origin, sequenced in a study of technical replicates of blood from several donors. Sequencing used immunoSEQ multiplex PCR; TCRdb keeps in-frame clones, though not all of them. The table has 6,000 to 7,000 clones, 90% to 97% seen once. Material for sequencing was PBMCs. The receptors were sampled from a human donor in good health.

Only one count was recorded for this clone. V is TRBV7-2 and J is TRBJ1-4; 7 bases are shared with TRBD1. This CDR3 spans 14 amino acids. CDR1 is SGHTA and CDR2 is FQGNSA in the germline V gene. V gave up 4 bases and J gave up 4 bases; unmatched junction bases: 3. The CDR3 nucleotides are TGTGCCAGCAGCTCCGGGACAGTTAATGAAAAACTGTTTTTT. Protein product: CASSSGTVNEKLFF.

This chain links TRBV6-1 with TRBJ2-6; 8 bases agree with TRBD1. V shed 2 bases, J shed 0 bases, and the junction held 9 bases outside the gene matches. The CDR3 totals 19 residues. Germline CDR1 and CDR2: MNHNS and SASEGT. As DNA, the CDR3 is TGTGCCAGCAGTGAATCGGGACAGGCTATCTCCTCTGGGGCCAACGTCCTGACTTTC. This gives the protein CASSESGQAISSGANVLTF.

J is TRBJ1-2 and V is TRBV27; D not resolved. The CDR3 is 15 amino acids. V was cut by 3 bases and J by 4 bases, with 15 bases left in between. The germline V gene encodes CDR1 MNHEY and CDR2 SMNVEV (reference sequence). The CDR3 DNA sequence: TGTGCCAGCAGTTTTTCTGGTTTTGGGAGCTATGGCTACACCTTC. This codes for CASSFSGFGSYGYTF.

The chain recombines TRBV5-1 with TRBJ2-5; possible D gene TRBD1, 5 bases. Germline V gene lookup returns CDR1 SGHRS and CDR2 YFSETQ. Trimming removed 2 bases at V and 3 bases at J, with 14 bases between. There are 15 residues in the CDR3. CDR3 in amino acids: CASSFIGVKEETQYF. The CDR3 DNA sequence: TGCGCCAGCAGCTTTATAGGGGTGAAAGAAGAGACCCAGTACTTC.

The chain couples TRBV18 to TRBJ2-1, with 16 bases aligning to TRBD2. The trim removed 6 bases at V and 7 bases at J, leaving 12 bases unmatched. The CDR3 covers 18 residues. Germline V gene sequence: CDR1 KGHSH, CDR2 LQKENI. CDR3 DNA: TGTGCCAGCTCTCGGCCTCCGGGGACTAGCGGGAGGGGGAATGAGCAGTTCTTC. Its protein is CASSRPPGTSGRGNEQFF.